A single T cell receptor (beta chain) is shown here with its context. The data were produced by immunoSEQ multiplex PCR, yet TCRdb's version contains in-frame clones alone and is incomplete. Found here are 300,000 to 350,000 clones, 87% of them singletons; the top ten hold roughly 2%. This sample is part of a study of blood T cell repertoires in COVID-19. Study context: Donors in the United States, Italy and Spain gave samples during acute or convalescent COVID-19.

The CDR3 is 14 amino acids. Trimming stripped 6 bases from V and 3 bases from J, with 11 bases between. Germline values: CDR1 KGHDR, CDR2 SFDVKD. The TCR comes from a man younger than 30 with active or convalescent COVID-19. The chain recombines TRBV24-1 with TRBJ1-5; maybe TRBD1 (6 bases). Sequencing was done on a sample of peripheral blood. The CDR3 loop is CATSPGQPNQPQHF. The CDR3 DNA follows: TGTGCCACCAGTCCAGGACAGCCCAATCAGCCCCAGCATTTT.